What follows are 9 T cell receptor beta chains derived from one specimen sequenced in a study of neurological immune-mediated disorders. TCRdb independently ran MiXCR on the 5' RACE reads; one entry per CDR3 protein. The sample has approximately 130,000 distinct CDR3 sequences; roughly 3.2% are singletons. Sequencing input: PBMCs. Receptor source: a woman aged 25-40 years with multiple sclerosis.

This clonotype was picked up many times. This chain uses TRBV10-3 with TRBJ2-1; D is ambiguous. Germline V gene lookup returns CDR1 ENHRY and CDR2 SYGVKD. This CDR3 has 17 amino acids. Trimming left V 0 bases short and J 3 bases short, with 15 bases between. CDR3 residues: CAISESSSRLIYNEQFF. CDR3 DNA: TGTGCCATCAGTGAGTCGTCGAGCCGCCTGATCTACAATGAGCAGTTCTTC.

This clonotype was seen many times. This chain connects TRBV20-1 to TRBJ2-3; D unclear. Germline V gene data show CDR1 as DFQATT and CDR2 as SNEGSKA (reference sequence). The CDR3 consists of 15 residues. V gave up 3 bases and J gave up 2 bases, with 15 bases separating them. CDR3 nucleotide sequence: TGCAGTGCTAGTAGGCAACTCCTTAACACAGATACGCAGTATTTT. Translating it yields CSASRQLLNTDTQYF.

This clonotype was counted many times. The J gene is TRBJ2-1, the V gene TRBV5-1, with a tentative D call TRBD2 (6 bases). The CDR3 has 16 amino acids. Germline loops: CDR1 SGHRS, CDR2 YFSETQ. The V end was cut by 4 bases, the J end by 5 bases, with 19 bases between. The CDR3 DNA reads as TGCGCCAGCAGCCCCGAAGGGGCGGGACTCGACAATGAGCAGTTCTTC. This sequence encodes CASSPEGAGLDNEQFF.

This sequence joins TRBV5-1 and TRBJ1-1; no reliable D call. The germline gives CDR1 SGHRS, CDR2 YFSETQ. The V gene lost 4 bases and the J gene lost 1 base, with 11 bases spanning the gap. CDR3 length: 14 amino acids. The CDR3 protein is CASSQGLGNTEAFF. CDR3 in DNA: TGCGCCAGCAGCCAAGGGTTGGGGAACACTGAAGCTTTCTTT.

This clonotype was counted many times. The chain uses TRBV5-1 and TRBJ2-6; no definite D call. Germline V gene data show CDR1 as SGHRS and CDR2 as YFSETQ. V was clipped by 0 bases and J by 0 bases, with 10 bases between them. The CDR3 is made up of 17 amino acids. CDR3 coding DNA: TGCGCCAGCAGCTTGGGGCGGTCTATCTCTGGGGCCAACGTCCTGACTTTC. Translation gives CASSLGRSISGANVLTF.

This clonotype has a count of ten or more. The chain combines TRBV20-1 with TRBJ1-1; the D gene is possibly TRBD1 (5 bases). Germline V gene sequence: CDR1 DFQATT, CDR2 SNEGSKA (reference sequence). The V end lost 4 bases, the J end lost 5 bases, and 14 bases lay between the germline ends. This CDR3 has 13 amino acids. This CDR3 is CSATSWAGTEAFF. The CDR3 coding sequence is TGCAGTGCTACATCTTGGGCAGGGACTGAAGCTTTCTTT.

Only a few counts were recorded for this clonotype. The chain joins TRBV7-9 to TRBJ1-1, with 7 bases that match TRBD1. Germline loops: CDR1 SEHNR, CDR2 FQNEAQ (reference sequence). Unmatched junction bases numbered 1, after V lost 2 bases and J lost 1 base. This CDR3 comprises 14 residues. CDR3 amino acids: CASSLRQGNTEAFF. The CDR3 nucleotides are TGTGCCAGCAGCTTACGACAGGGGAACACTGAAGCTTTCTTT.

This clonotype was counted many times. The chain has TRBV25-1 and TRBJ2-1, with 9 bases fitting TRBD1. Per germline, CDR1 MGHDK and CDR2 SYGVNS. This CDR3 has 14 amino acids. After removal of 6 bases from V and 4 bases from J, the junction contained 4 bases not matched to a gene. In DNA, the CDR3 is TGTGCCAGCAGGGACAGGGGACAATACAATGAGCAGTTCTTC. Its protein product is CASRDRGQYNEQFF. Combining the CDR3 with reference TRBV25-1 and TRBJ2-1 gives the whole variable domain EADIYQTPRYLVIGTGKKITLECSQTMGHDKMYWYQQDPGMELHLIHYSYGVNSTEKGDLSSESTVSRIRTEHFPLTLESARPSHTSQYLCASRDRGQYNEQFFGPGTRLTVL.

This clonotype was recorded many times. This chain joins TRBV5-1 and TRBJ2-1; weak D call: TRBD1 (7 bases). Germline V gives CDR1 SGHRS, CDR2 YFSETQ. The CDR3 runs to 12 residues. Trimming left V 6 bases short and J 9 bases short, with 13 bases between. The CDR3 coding sequence is TGCGCCAGCATGTCTCAGGGGGGTGAGCAGTTCTTC. Encoded protein: CASMSQGGEQFF.